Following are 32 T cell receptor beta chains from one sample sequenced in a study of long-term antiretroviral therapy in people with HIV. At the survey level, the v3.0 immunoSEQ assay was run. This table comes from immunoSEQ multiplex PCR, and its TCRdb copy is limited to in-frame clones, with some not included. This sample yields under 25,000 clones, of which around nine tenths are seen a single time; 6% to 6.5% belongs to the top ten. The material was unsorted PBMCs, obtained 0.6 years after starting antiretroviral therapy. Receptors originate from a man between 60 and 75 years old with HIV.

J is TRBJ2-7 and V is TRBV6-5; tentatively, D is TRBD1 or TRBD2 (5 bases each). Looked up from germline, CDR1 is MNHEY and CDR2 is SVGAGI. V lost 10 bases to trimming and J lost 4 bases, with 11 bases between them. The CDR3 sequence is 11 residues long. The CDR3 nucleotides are TGTGCCAACCGGTGGGGGTACGAGCAGTACTTC. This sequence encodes CANRWGYEQYF.

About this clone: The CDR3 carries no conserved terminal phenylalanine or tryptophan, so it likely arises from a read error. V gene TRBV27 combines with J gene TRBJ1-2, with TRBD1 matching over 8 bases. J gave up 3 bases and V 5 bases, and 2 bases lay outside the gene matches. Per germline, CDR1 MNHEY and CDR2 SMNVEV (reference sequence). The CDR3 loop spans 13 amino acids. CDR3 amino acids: CASSRQGHYGYTL. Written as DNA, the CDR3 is TGTGCCAGCAGTCGACAGGGGCACTATGGCTACACCCTC.

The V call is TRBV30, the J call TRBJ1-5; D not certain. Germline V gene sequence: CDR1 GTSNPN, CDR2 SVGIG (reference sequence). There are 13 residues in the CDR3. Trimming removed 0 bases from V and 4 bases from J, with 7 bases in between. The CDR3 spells CAWSVRENQPQHF. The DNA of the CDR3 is TGTGCCTGGAGTGTCAGAGAAAATCAGCCCCAGCATTTT.

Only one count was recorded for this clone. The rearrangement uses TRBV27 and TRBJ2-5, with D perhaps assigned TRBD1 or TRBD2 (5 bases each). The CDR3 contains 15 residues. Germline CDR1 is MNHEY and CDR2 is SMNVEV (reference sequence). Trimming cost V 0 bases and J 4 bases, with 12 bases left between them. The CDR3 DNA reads TGTGCCAGCAGTTTATCCGGGACCCCTCTAGAGACCCAGTACTTC. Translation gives CASSLSGTPLETQYF.

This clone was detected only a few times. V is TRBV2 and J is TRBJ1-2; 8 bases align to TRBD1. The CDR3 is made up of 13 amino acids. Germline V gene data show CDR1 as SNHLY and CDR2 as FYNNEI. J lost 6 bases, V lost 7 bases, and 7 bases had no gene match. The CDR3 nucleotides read TGTGCCAGCATGGGCAGGGGGCGTGATGGCTACACCTTC. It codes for CASMGRGRDGYTF.

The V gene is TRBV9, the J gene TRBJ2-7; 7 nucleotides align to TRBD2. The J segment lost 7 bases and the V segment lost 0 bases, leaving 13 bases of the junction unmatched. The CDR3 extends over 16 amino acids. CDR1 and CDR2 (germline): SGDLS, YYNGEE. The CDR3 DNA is TGTGCCAGCAGCGTAGAGAGCGGGGACTACTTTACGGAGCAGTACTTC. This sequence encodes CASSVESGDYFTEQYF.

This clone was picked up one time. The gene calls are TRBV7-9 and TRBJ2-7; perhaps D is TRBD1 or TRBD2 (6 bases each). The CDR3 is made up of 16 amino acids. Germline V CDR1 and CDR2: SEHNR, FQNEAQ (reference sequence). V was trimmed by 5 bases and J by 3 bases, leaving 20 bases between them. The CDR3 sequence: CASSPRGRNPDYEQYF. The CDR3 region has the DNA TGTGCCAGCAGCCCCCGGGGGCGAAATCCAGACTACGAGCAGTACTTC. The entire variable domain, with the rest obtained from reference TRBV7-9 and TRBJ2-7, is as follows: DTGVSQNPRHKITKRGQNVTFRCDPISEHNRLYWYRQTLGQGPEFLTYFQNEAQLEKSRLLSDRFSAERPKGSFSTLEIQRTEQGDSAMYLCASSPRGRNPDYEQYFGPGTRLTVT.

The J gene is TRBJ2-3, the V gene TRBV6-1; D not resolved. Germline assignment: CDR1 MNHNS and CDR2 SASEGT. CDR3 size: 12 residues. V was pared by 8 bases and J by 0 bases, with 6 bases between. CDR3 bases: TGTGCCAGCGGGGTTAGCACAGATACGCAGTATTTT. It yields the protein CASGVSTDTQYF.

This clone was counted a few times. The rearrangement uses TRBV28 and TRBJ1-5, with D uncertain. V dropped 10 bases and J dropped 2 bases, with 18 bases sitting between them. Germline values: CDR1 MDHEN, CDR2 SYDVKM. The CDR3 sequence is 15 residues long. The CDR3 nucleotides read TGTGCCACGGCCCCCTCAGGTGAAGGCAATCAGCCCCAGCATTTT. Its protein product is CATAPSGEGNQPQHF. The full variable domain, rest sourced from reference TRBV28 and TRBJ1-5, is DVKVTQSSRYLVKRTGEKVFLECVQDMDHENMFWYRQDPGLGLRLIYFSYDVKMKEKGDIPEGYSVSREKKERFSLILESASTNQTSMYLCATAPSGEGNQPQHFGDGTRLSIL.

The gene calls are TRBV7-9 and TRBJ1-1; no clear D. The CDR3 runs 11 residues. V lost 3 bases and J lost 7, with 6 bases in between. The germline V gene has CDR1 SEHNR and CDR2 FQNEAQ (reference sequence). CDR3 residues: CASSLYSEAFF. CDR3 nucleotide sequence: TGTGCCAGCAGCTTGTATAGTGAAGCTTTCTTT.

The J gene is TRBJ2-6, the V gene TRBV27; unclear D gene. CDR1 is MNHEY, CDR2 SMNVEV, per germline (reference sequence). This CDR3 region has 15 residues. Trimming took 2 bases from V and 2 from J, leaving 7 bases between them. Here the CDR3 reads CASSLANTGANVLTF. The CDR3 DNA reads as TGTGCCAGCAGTTTAGCTAATACTGGGGCCAACGTCCTGACTTTC.

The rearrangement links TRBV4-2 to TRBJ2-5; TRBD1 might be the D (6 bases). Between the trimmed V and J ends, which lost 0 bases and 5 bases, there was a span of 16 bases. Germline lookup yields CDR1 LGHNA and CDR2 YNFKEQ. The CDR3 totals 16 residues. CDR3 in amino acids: CASSQDRWGQGETQYF. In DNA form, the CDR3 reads TGTGCCAGCAGCCAAGATCGGTGGGGGCAGGGGGAGACCCAGTACTTC.

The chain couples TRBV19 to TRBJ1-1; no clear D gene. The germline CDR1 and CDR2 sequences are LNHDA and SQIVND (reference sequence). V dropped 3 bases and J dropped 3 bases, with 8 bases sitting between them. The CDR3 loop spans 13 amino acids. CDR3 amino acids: CASSIVGYTEAFF. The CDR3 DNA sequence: TGTGCCAGTAGTATTGTCGGCTACACTGAAGCTTTCTTT.

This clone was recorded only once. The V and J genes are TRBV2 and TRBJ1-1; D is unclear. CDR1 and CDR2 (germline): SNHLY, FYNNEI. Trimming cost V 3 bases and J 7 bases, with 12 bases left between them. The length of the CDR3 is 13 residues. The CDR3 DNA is TGTGCCAGCAGTGATACTGGGAAATATGAAGCTTTCTTT. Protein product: CASSDTGKYEAFF. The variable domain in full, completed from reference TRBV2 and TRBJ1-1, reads EPEVTQTPSHQVTQMGQEVILRCVPISNHLYFYWYRQILGQKVEFLVSFYNNEISEKSEIFDDQFSVERPDGSNFTLKIRSTKLEDSAMYFCASSDTGKYEAFFGQGTRLTVV.

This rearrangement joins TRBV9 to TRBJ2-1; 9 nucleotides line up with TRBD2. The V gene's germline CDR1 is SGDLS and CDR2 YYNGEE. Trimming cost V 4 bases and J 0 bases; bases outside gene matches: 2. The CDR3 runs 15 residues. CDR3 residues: CASSTTSGSYNEQFF. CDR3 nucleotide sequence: TGTGCCAGCAGCACGACTAGCGGCTCCTACAATGAGCAGTTCTTC.

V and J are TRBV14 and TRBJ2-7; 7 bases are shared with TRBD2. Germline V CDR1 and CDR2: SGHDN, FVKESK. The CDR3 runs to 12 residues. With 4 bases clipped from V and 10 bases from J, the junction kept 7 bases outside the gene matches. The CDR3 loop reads CASSLTSARQYF. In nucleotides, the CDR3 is TGTGCCAGCAGCCTCACTAGCGCCCGCCAGTACTTC. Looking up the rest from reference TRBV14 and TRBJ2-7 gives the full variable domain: EAGVTQFPSHSVIEKGQTVTLRCDPISGHDNLYWYRRVMGKEIKFLLHFVKESKQDESGMPNNRFLAERTGGTYSTLKVQPAELEDSGVYFCASSLTSARQYFGPGTRLTVT.

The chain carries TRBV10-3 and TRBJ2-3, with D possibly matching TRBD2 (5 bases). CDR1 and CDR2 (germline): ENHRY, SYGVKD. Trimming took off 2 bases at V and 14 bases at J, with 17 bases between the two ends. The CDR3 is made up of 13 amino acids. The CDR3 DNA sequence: TGTGCCATCAGTGAGGATGGGGTAGCGATTAGGTATTTT. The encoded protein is CAISEDGVAIRYF.

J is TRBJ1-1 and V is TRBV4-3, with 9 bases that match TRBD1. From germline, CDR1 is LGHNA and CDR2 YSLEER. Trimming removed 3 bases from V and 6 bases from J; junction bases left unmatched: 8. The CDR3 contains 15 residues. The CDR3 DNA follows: TGCGCCAGCAGCCAGGGACAGGGAATCTCCGCTGAAGCTTTCTTT. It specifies CASSQGQGISAEAFF.

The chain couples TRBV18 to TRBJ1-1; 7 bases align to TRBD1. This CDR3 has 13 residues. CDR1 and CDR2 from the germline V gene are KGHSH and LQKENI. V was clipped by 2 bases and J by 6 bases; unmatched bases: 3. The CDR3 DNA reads TGTGCCAGCTCACCAACAGGGGTTTCTGAAGCTTTCTTT. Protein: CASSPTGVSEAFF.

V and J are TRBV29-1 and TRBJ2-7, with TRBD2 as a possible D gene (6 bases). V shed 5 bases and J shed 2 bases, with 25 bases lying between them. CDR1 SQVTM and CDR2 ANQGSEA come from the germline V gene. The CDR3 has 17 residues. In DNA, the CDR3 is TGCAGCGTTTCCGGGCCCGATGGAGGGTCTGGGCCCTACGAGCAGTACTTC. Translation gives CSVSGPDGGSGPYEQYF.

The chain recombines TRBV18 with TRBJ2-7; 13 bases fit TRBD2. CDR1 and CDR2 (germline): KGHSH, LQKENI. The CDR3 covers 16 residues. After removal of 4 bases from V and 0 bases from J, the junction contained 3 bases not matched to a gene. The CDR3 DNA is TGTGCCAGCTCACTCGGACTAGCGGGGGTCTCCTACGAGCAGTACTTC. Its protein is CASSLGLAGVSYEQYF.

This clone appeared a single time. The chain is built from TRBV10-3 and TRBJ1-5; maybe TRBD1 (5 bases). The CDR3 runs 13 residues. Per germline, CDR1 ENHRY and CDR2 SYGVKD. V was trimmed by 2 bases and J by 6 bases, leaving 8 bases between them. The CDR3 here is CAISERGVQPQHF. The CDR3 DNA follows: TGTGCCATCAGTGAGCGAGGGGTTCAGCCCCAGCATTTT.

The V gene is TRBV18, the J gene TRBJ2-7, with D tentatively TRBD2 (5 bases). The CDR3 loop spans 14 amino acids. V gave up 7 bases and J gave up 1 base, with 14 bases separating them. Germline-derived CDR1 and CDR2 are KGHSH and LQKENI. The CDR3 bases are TGTGCCAGCTTACCGCTCGGAGGATCCTACGAGCAGTACTTC. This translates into CASLPLGGSYEQYF.

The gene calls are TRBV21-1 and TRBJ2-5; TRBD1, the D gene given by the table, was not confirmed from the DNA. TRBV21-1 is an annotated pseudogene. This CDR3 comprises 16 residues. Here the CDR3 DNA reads TGTGCCAGCAGCGACCTACAGTTCCGCACTCAAGAGACCCAGTACTTC. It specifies CASSDLQFRTQETQYF.

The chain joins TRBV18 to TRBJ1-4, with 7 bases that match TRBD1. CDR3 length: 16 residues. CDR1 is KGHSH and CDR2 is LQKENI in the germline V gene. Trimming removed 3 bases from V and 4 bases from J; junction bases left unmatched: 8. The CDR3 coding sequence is TGTGCCAGCTCACCGAACACAGGGGCACTTAATGAAAAACTGTTTTTT. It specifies CASSPNTGALNEKLFF.

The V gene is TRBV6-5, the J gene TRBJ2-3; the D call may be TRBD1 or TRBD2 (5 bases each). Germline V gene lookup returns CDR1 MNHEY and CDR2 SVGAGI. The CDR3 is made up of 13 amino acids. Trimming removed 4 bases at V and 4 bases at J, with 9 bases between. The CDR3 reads CASSSPGPDTQYF. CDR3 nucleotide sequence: TGTGCCAGCAGTTCCCCGGGGCCAGATACGCAGTATTTT.

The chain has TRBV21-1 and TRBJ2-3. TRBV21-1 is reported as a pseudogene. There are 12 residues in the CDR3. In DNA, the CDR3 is TGTGCCAGCAGCAAAGCCACAGATACGCAGTATTTT. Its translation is CASSKATDTQYF.

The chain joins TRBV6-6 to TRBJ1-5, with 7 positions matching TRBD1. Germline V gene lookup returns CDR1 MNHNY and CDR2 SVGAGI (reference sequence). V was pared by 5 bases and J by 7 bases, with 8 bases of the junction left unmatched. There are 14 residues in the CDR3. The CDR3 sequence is CASSTYRGGQPQHF. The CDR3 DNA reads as TGTGCCAGCAGTACTTACAGGGGAGGGCAGCCCCAGCATTTT.

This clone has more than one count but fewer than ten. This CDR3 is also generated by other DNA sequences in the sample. Here the CDR3 reads CASSTPGQRNTEAFF. Here the CDR3 DNA reads TGTGCCAGTAGTACCCCCGGACAGAGGAACACTGAAGCTTTCTTT. The J gene is TRBJ1-1, the V gene TRBV19, with a tentative D call TRBD1 (6 bases). Germline lookup yields CDR1 LNHDA and CDR2 SQIVND (reference sequence). V lost 4 bases, J lost 1 base, and 13 bases lay in between. There are 15 residues in the CDR3.

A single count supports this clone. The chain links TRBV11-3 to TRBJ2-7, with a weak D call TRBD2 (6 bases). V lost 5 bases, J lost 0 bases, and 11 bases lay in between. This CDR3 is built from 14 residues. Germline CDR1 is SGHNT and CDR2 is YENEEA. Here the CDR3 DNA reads TGTGCCAGCAGCGTATGGGGGGACTCCTACGAGCAGTACTTC. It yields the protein CASSVWGDSYEQYF.

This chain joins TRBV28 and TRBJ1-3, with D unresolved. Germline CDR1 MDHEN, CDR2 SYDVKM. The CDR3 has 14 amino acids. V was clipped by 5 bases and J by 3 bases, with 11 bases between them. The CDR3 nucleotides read TGTGCCAGCAGTCTGCTGGCGGTTGGAAACACCATATATTTT. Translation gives CASSLLAVGNTIYF.

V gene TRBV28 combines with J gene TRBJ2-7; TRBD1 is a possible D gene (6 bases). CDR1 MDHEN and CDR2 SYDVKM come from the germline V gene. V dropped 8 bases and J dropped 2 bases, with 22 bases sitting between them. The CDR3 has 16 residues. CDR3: CASYDKSGATTYEQYF. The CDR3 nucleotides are TGTGCCAGCTACGATAAGTCAGGGGCGACGACCTACGAGCAGTACTTC.